A selection of T cell receptor beta chains follows, all from one sample in a study of radiation and T cells in renal cell carcinoma. Sequencing used immunoSEQ multiplex PCR; TCRdb keeps in-frame clones, though not all of them. The sample carries 150,000 to 160,000 clones, approximately 86% recorded once. The material was blood, obtained from a patient whose treatment included radiotherapy and nephrectomy. All receptors come from a woman aged 50 to 65 with renal cell carcinoma. Both conserved end residues are part of each CDR3. D genes are given only for firm matches. Clone size appears in some rows only: once, few, many, or a class for an expanded clone.

V gene,clone size,J gene,D gene,CDR3 DNA,CDR3 protein
TRBV6-1,once,TRBJ2-7,-,TGTGCCAGTAAAGCCGGGCCACAAAGCTCCTACGAGCAGTACTTC,CASKAGPQSSYEQYF
TRBV5-1,-,TRBJ1-4,-,TGCGCCAGCAGCCCTCGGGTAGGGCAGTGGAATGAAAAACTGTTTTTT,CASSPRVGQWNEKLFF
TRBV29-1,-,TRBJ1-1,-,TGCAGCGTTGCGGATTTTCAAGCTTTCTTT,CSVADFQAFF
TRBV5-1,few,TRBJ1-5,-,TGCGCCAGCAGAGAGGATAGCAATCAGCCCCAGCATTTT,CASREDSNQPQHF
TRBV13,-,TRBJ1-2,-,TGTGCCAGCAGCTTAGGCCGAGCAGAAGCTAACTATGGCTACACCTTC,CASSLGRAEANYGYTF
TRBV5-5,-,TRBJ1-1,-,TGTGCCAGCAGCATAGACAGTTTTCCGCCTTCTGAAGCTTTCTTT,CASSIDSFPPSEAFF
TRBV18,-,TRBJ2-3,-,TGTGCCAGCTCACCTGGCAGCACAGATACGCAGTATTTT,CASSPGSTDTQYF
TRBV7-2,-,TRBJ2-2,-,TGTGCCAGCAGCTTGCGACCCGGGGAGCTGTTTTTT,CASSLRPGELFF
TRBV6-6,-,TRBJ1-6,TRBD1,TGTGCCAGCAGTCGACAGGGGATCAATTCACCCCTCCACTTT,CASSRQGINSPLHF
TRBV15,once,TRBJ1-5,-,TGTGCCACCAGCAGAGATCTTTCTCAGCCCCAGCATTTT,CATSRDLSQPQHF
TRBV6-1,-,TRBJ1-5,-,TGTGCCAGCAGTGAGGGGAATCAGCCCCAGCATTTT,CASSEGNQPQHF
TRBV2,-,TRBJ2-2,-,TGTGCCAGCAGTGAAATGGGGGCGCCTACCGGGGAGCTGTTTTTT,CASSEMGAPTGELFF
TRBV6-1,-,TRBJ1-1,TRBD1,TGTGCCAGCAGCACAGGGGGCCGGACTGAAGCTTTCTTT,CASSTGGRTEAFF
TRBV5-8,-,TRBJ2-4,-,TGTGCCAGCAGCACCGGGCTCCGAGCCAAAAACATTCAGTACTTC,CASSTGLRAKNIQYF
TRBV19,-,TRBJ2-6,-,TGTGCCAGTAGTATTGCGAGGACAGGGGCCAACGTCCTGACTTTC,CASSIARTGANVLTF
TRBV6-5,-,TRBJ2-1,TRBD1,TGTGCCAGCAGTTGGACAGGGGGCCTGATAAATGAGCAGTTCTTC,CASSWTGGLINEQFF
TRBV7-2,-,TRBJ1-5,-,TGTGCCAGCAGCTTTGGGACAACATTAAGCAATCAGCCCCAGCATTTT,CASSFGTTLSNQPQHF
TRBV7-3,few,TRBJ2-3,-,TGTGCCAGCAGCTTAACGGGGGGCGCAGATACGCAGTATTTT,CASSLTGGADTQYF
TRBV6-5,few,TRBJ1-5,-,TGTGCCAGCAGGCGACAGGTCAATCAGCCCCAGCATTTT,CASRRQVNQPQHF
TRBV6-1,-,TRBJ2-1,TRBD2,TGTGCCAGCAGTGGCCCCCTAGCGGGGACTAACAATGAGCAGTTCTTC,CASSGPLAGTNNEQFF
TRBV7-9,-,TRBJ2-2,TRBD2,TGTGCCAGCAGCAGGACTAGCGGGCGGGCCGCGAACACCGGGGAGCTGTTTTTT,CASSRTSGRAANTGELFF
TRBV6-6,-,TRBJ2-2,-,TGTGCCAGCACTTGGGAAACCGGGGAGCTGTTTTTT,CASTWETGELFF
TRBV7-2,-,TRBJ2-3,-,TGTGCCAGCAGCTTAGCCCCTACTCCTGATACGCAGTATTTT,CASSLAPTPDTQYF
TRBV9,few,TRBJ1-6,TRBD1,TGTGCCAGCAGCGTAGGATCCGGGACAGCTTTTTCACCCCTCCACTTT,CASSVGSGTAFSPLHF
TRBV11-2,-,TRBJ2-5,-,TGTGCCAGCAGCTCTCCATCGGGGGCCACAACAGAGACCCAGTACTTC,CASSSPSGATTETQYF
TRBV7-9,-,TRBJ1-2,TRBD1,TGTGCCAGCAGCCAGGGGGGGCAGGACTATGGCTACACCTTC,CASSQGGQDYGYTF
TRBV6-6,-,TRBJ1-1,-,TGTGCCAGCAGTCGACCGAACACTGAAGCTTTCTTT,CASSRPNTEAFF
TRBV19,-,TRBJ1-1,TRBD1,TGTGCCAGTAGGGTCAGGGGGCAGACTGAAGCTTTCTTT,CASRVRGQTEAFF
TRBV5-1,-,TRBJ2-7,-,TGCGCCAGCAGCCCCAGGGAGCAGAGCTCCTACGAGCAGTACTTC,CASSPREQSSYEQYF
TRBV11-2,-,TRBJ2-5,-,TGTGCCAGCAGCTTAGTGATGGCAGTCCAAGAGACCCAGTACTTC,CASSLVMAVQETQYF
TRBV7-8,-,TRBJ2-1,-,TGTGCCAGCAGCAACACAGGGATTAATGAGCAGTTCTTC,CASSNTGINEQFF
TRBV30,-,TRBJ1-5,TRBD1,TGTGCCTGGAGTGACGGGACAGATTCGGGGGGGACCCAGCATTTT,CAWSDGTDSGGTQHF
TRBV9,once,TRBJ2-1,TRBD2,TGTGCCAGCAGCGTAGTTAGCGGGGGTCACAATGAGCAGTTCTTC,CASSVVSGGHNEQFF
TRBV6-6,-,TRBJ2-3,-,TGTGCCAGCAGTTCTAGCACAGATACGCAGTATTTT,CASSSSTDTQYF
TRBV7-2,-,TRBJ2-7,TRBD2,TGTGCCAGCAGCTCCTCTTTCGGGGGGTATGTGGATGGACAGTACTTC,CASSSSFGGYVDGQYF
TRBV19,-,TRBJ1-3,TRBD1,TGTGCCAGTAGTATAAGAACAGGGGAAGGACACCGGCCCATATATTTT,CASSIRTGEGHRPIYF
TRBV6-6,few,TRBJ2-1,-,TGTGCCAGCACTAGCGTCACCTACAATGAGCAGTTCTTC,CASTSVTYNEQFF
TRBV6-5,-,TRBJ1-4,-,TGTGCCAGCAGAACAGGGATTTATCCTGAAAAACTGTTTTTT,CASRTGIYPEKLFF
TRBV28,once,TRBJ2-7,-,TGTGCCAGCACTTCTCCCATGGCCTACGAGCAGTACTTC,CASTSPMAYEQYF
TRBV19,-,TRBJ1-4,-,TGTGCCAGTAGTATACTGGGGCTGGGGGCGGAAAAACTGTTTTTT,CASSILGLGAEKLFF
TRBV2,-,TRBJ1-2,-,TGTGCCAGCAGTGAGTTACGGCTTGGCTACACCTTC,CASSELRLGYTF
TRBV4-1,-,TRBJ2-1,TRBD2,TGCGCCAGCAGCCAAGAAGACTTGGCGGGGGGGCGGTACAATGAGCAGTTCTTC,CASSQEDLAGGRYNEQFF
TRBV7-9,-,TRBJ1-4,-,TGTGCCAGCAGCTTAATTCGCAGGGAGCGTGAAAAACTGTTTTTT,CASSLIRREREKLFF
TRBV19,once,TRBJ2-3,-,TGTGCCACCGGGGGACGTCAAACGCAGTATTTT,CATGGRQTQYF
TRBV11-2,-,TRBJ1-3,-,TGTGCCAGCAGCTATCAGGAGGCGGCGGGTCCATCCGGAAACACCATATATTTT,CASSYQEAAGPSGNTIYF
TRBV10-3,-,TRBJ2-2,-,TGTGCCATCAGTGATTCCGGGACTCGAAACACCGGGGAGCTGTTTTTT,CAISDSGTRNTGELFF
TRBV5-1,-,TRBJ1-2,-,TGCGCCAGCAGCTCAACTGACTGGGCGGGATATCTCACCTATGGCTACACCTTC,CASSSTDWAGYLTYGYTF